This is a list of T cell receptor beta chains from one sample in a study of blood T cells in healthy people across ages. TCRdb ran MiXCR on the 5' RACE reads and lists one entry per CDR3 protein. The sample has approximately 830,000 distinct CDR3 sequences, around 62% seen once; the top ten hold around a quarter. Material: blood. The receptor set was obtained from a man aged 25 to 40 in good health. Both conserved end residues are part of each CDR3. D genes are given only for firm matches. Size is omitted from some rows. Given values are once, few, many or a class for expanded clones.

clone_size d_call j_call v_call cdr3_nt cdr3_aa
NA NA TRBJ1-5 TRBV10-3 TGTGCCATCAGTGGGGGGGCAGGGCCTAGCAATCAGCCCCAGCATTTT CAISGGAGPSNQPQHF
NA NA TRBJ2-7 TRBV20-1 TGCAGTGCTAGGAAAATTGAGCAGTACTTC CSARKIEQYF
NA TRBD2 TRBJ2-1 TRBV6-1 TGTGCCAGCAAAGCGCTACCGGGACTATCGAATGAGCAGTTCTTC CASKALPGLSNEQFF
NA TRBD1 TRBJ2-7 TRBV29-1 TGCAGCGTTGACGGGACAGGGATCCGCCACGAGCAGTACTTC CSVDGTGIRHEQYF
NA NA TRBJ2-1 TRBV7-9 TGTGCCAGCAGCGCTCACGGGGCCCATGAGCAGTTCTTC CASSAHGAHEQFF
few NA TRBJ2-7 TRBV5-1 TGCGCCAGCAGCACCGGGACAACCCCATCCTACGAGCAGTACTTC CASSTGTTPSYEQYF
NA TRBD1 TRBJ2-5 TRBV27 TGTGCCAGCAGTTGGGACAGGGGGCAGGAGACCCAGTACTTC CASSWDRGQETQYF
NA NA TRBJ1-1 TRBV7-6 TGTGCCAGCAGCCCCAGATTTGGGGGTCTGACTGAAGCTTTCTTT CASSPRFGGLTEAFF
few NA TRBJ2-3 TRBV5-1 TGCGCCAGCAGCCTAGACAGGCAGAATACAGATACGCAGTATTTT CASSLDRQNTDTQYF
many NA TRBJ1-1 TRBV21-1 TGTGCCAGCAGCGCCGCCCCCCTCCCTGACAGGGCAGGGACTGAAGCTTTCTTT CASSAAPLPDRAGTEAFF
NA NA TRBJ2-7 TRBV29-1 TGCAGCGTTGGGACTAAACTCTCCTACGAGCAGTACTTC CSVGTKLSYEQYF
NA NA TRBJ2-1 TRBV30 TGTGCCTGGAGTGCTGGACAGTACAATGAGCAGTTCTTC CAWSAGQYNEQFF
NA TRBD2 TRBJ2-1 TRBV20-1 TGCAGTGCCCAGGGACTAGCGGGGGGGATTTTACGCAGGTTCTTC CSAQGLAGGILRRFF